The source of this T cell receptor beta chain is a study of blood T cell repertoires in COVID-19. Study-wide context: Collection of acute and convalescent COVID-19 samples took place in the United States, Italy and Spain. T cells, B-cell-depleted T cells, or PBMCs provided the cDNA or gDNA that served as material.

V gave up 4 bases and J gave up 4 bases; unmatched junction bases: 13. This CDR3 has 16 residues. Germline values: CDR1 SGHRS, CDR2 YFSETQ. This clone was counted once. Libraries were prepared by immunoSEQ multiplex PCR; TCRdb keeps only in-frame clonotypes and omits some of them. The sample has just under 350,000 clones, 85% to 90% seen once. The chain is built from TRBV5-1 and TRBJ1-1; 7 bases are a match to TRBD1. This TCR derives from a woman between 65 and 79 years old with COVID-19, enrolled during active disease. Material: peripheral blood. This chain's CDR3 is CASSIGTDIRGTEAFF. CDR3 DNA sequence: TGCGCCAGCAGCATCGGGACAGATATTCGAGGCACTGAAGCTTTCTTT.